The TCR beta chain under discussion was sequenced for a study of blood T cell repertoires in COVID-19. Study details: The cDNA or gDNA used as material had been derived from T cells, B-cell-depleted T cells, or PBMCs.

Authors' processing steps: The authors estimated nucleated cell counts from reference gene primer amplification. Assay: immunoSEQ multiplex PCR; the TCRdb copy retains only in-frame clones and omits some. The DNA gave D and trimming, while V, J and clone size come from that table. The sample lists about 110,000 clones; roughly four fifths were seen once. The receptor's source is a woman in her sixties or seventies with acute or convalescent COVID-19. The sample taken for sequencing was peripheral blood.

The CDR3: CASSTSGTGVWAFF. CDR3 coding DNA: TGTGCCAGTAGTACCTCCGGGACAGGGGTTTGGGCTTTCTTT. V is TRBV19 and J is TRBJ1-1; 10 bases line up with TRBD1. Germline CDR1 LNHDA, CDR2 SQIVND (reference sequence). The J segment lost 11 bases and the V segment lost 4 bases, leaving 10 bases of the junction unmatched. The CDR3 totals 14 residues. Full variable domain (rest looked up from reference TRBV19 and TRBJ1-1): DGGITQSPKYLFRKEGQNVTLSCEQNLNHDAMYWYRQDPGQGLRLIYYSQIVNDFQKGDIAEGYSVSREKKESFPLTVTSAQKNPTAFYLCASSTSGTGVWAFFGQGTRLTVV.